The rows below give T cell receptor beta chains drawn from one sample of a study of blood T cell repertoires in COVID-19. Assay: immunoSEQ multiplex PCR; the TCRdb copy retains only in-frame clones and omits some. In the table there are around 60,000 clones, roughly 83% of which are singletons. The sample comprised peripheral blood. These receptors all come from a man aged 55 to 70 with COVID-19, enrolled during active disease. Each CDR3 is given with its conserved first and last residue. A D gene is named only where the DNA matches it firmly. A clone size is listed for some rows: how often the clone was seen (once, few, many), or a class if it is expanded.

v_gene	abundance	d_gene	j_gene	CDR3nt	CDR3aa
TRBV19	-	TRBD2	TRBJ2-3	TGTGCCAGTAGTATAGAGACCGGACTAGCGGGAGGGTCAGATACGCAGTATTTT	CASSIETGLAGGSDTQYF
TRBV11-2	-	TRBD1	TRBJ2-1	TGTGCCAGCAGTCAGTTTGTGGGACAGTACAATGAGCAGTTCTTC	CASSQFVGQYNEQFF
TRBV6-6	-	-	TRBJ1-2	TGTGCCAGCAGTTTGAGGGACGGGGGTGGCTACACCTTC	CASSLRDGGGYTF
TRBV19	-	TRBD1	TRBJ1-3	TGTGCCAGTAGGAACCAAATGACAGGGGCGGGAAACACCATATATTTT	CASRNQMTGAGNTIYF
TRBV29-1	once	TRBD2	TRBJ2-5	TGCAGCTCCCGGCAGCGGGGGATCCAAGAAACCCAGTACTTC	CSSRQRGIQETQYF
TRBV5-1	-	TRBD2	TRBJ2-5	TGCGCCAGCAGCAAGAGCGGGGAGGAGGTCCAAGAGACCCAGTACTTC	CASSKSGEEVQETQYF
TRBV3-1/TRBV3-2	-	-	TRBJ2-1	TGTGCCAGCAGCCGATGGAACCCGGGGGTTAATGAGCAGTTCTTC	CASSRWNPGVNEQFF
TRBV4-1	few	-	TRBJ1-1	TGCGCCAGCAGCCAAGGTTTTATGGAGGGGACTGAAGCTTTCTTT	CASSQGFMEGTEAFF
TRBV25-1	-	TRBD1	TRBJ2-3	TGTGCCAGCAGTGGGTCCCAGGGGGCTACCTTTAGCACAGATACGCAGTATTTT	CASSGSQGATFSTDTQYF
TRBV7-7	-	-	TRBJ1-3	TGTGCCAGCAGCCCGGGACTGGGGTCGACTGGAAACACCATATATTTT	CASSPGLGSTGNTIYF
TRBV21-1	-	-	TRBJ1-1	TGTGCCAGCAGCAAAGCAACAGGGAACACTGAAGCTTTCTTT	CASSKATGNTEAFF
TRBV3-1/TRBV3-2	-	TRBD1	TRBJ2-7	TGTGCCAGCAGCCATGACCCGGGACAGCCTCTTTACGAGCAGTACTTC	CASSHDPGQPLYEQYF
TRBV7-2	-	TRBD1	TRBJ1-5	TGTGCCAGCAGCCCTGGACAGGGTGAGGAGCCCCAGCATTTT	CASSPGQGEEPQHF
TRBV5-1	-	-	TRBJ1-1	TGCGCCAGCAGCTTGGACTACGGTACCACTGAAGCTTTCTTT	CASSLDYGTTEAFF
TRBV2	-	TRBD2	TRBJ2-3	TGTGCCAGCACTAGCGGCCCCAGTACAGATACGCAGTATTTT	CASTSGPSTDTQYF
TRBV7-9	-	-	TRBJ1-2	TGTGCCAGCAGCTTAGCGGGGGGGACTAACTATGGCTACACCTTC	CASSLAGGTNYGYTF
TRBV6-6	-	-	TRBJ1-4	TGTGCCAGCAGTCAGGCGACAACAGGGAATAATGAAAAACTGTTTTTT	CASSQATTGNNEKLFF
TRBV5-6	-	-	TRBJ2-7	TGTGCCAGCAGCCGTGACAGGGAGGTGTACGAGCAGTACTTC	CASSRDREVYEQYF
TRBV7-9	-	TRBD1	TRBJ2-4	TGTGCCAGCAGACCCGCACAGGGGCGCCGAAACATTCAGTACTTC	CASRPAQGRRNIQYF
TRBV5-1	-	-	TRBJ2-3	TGCGCCAGCAGCTCCGACTTCGCAGATACGCAGTATTTT	CASSSDFADTQYF
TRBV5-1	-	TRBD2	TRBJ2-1	TGCGCCAGCAGCTTGGAAGCCCAGGGGACTAGCGGAAACAATGAGCAGTTCTTC	CASSLEAQGTSGNNEQFF
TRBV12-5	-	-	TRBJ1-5	TGTGCTAGTGGCTACTATGGCAATCAGCCCCAGCATTTT	CASGYYGNQPQHF
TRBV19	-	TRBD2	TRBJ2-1	TGTGCCAGTAGTAGGGCAGACCCTGCTATACTAGCGGAATACAATGAGCAGTTCTTC	CASSRADPAILAEYNEQFF
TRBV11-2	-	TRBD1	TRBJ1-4	TGTGCCAGCAGCTTAGCCGGGACAGGGTTGACTAATGAAAAACTGTTTTTT	CASSLAGTGLTNEKLFF
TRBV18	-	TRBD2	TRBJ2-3	TGTGCCAGCTCACCAGTCTATGAAACTAGCGGGAGCACAGATACGCAGTATTTT	CASSPVYETSGSTDTQYF
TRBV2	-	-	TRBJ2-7	TGTGCCAGCAGTGTACAGGCCCACGAGCAGTACTTC	CASSVQAHEQYF
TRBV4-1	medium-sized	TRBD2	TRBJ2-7	TGCGCCAGCAGCCCGGGAAGGGTTCAGACTAGCGACTCCTACGAGCAGTACTTC	CASSPGRVQTSDSYEQYF
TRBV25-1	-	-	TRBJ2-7	TGTGCCAGCAGTGGGGGACTTTTCTACGAGCAGTACTTC	CASSGGLFYEQYF
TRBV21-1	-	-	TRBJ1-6	TGTGCCAGCTGCGGGGTAGGGATTTTACCCCTCCACTTT	CASCGVGILPLHF
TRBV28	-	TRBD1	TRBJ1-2	TGTGCCAGCCTTTACCGGGACAGGGGACATGGCTACACCTTC	CASLYRDRGHGYTF
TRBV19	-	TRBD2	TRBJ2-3	TGTGCCAGTAGTTCCAGGAGGTGGCGGGAGGGCCGACTTTACACAGATACGCAGTATTTT	CASSSRRWREGRLYTDTQYF
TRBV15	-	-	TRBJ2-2	TGTGCCACCAGCAGAGACCCCTCTGGGGCCGCGAACACCGGGGAGCTGTTTTTT	CATSRDPSGAANTGELFF
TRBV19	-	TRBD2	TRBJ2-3	TGTGCCAGTAGTAGGACTAGCTCATTTGATACGCAGTATTTT	CASSRTSSFDTQYF
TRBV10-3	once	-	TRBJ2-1	TGTGCCATCAGTGAACCTTTGGGCCCCGAGGGAAACAATGAGCAGTTCTTC	CAISEPLGPEGNNEQFF
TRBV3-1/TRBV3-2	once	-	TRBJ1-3	TGTGCCAGCAGCCAAGTTAGAGGAAACACCATATATTTT	CASSQVRGNTIYF
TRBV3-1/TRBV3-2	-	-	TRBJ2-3	TGTGCCAGCAGCCAAGATGGGCCGGCCACGCAGTATTTT	CASSQDGPATQYF
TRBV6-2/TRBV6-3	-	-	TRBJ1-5	TGTGCCAGCACCCCATGGGGCACAACGGGTATCAATCAGCCCCAGCATTTT	CASTPWGTTGINQPQHF
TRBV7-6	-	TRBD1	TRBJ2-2	TGTGCCAGCAGCTTAAGACAGGGGGCCACCGGGGAGCTGTTTTTT	CASSLRQGATGELFF
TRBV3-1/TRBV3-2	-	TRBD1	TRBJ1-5	TGTGCCAGCAGCCAAACAGGGGATCAGCCCCAGCATTTT	CASSQTGDQPQHF
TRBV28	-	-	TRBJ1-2	TGTGCCAGCAGTTTTGGCAGCTATGGCTACACCTTC	CASSFGSYGYTF